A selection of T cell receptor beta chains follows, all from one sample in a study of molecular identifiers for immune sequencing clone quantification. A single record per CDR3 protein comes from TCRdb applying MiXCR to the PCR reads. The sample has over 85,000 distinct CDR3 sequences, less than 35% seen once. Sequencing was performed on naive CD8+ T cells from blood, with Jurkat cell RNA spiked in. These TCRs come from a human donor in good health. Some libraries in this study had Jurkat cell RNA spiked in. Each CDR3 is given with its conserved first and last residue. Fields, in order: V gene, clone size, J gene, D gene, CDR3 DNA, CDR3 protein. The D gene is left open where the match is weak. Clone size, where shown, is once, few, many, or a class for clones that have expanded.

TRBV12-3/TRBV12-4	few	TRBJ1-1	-	TGTGCCAGCAGTTGGGGACTTGAAGCTTTCTTT	CASSWGLEAFF
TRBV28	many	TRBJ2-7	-	TGTGCCAGCAGTTTGTACGAGCAGTACTTC	CASSLYEQYF
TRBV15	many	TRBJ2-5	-	TGTGCCTCCACCGTGGGCCTGATGGCCCAGGAGACCCAGTACTTC	CASTVGLMAQETQYF
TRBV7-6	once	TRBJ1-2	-	TGTGCCAGCAGCTCCATCCAGGGGAAGGATGGCTACACCTTC	CASSSIQGKDGYTF
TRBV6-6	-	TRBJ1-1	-	TGTGCCAGCAGTTACTCTGGACTGGATGAAGCTTTCTTT	CASSYSGLDEAFF
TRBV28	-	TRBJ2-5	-	TGTGCCAGCAACCCAGACAGACAAGAGACCCAGTACTTC	CASNPDRQETQYF
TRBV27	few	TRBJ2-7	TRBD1	TGTGCCAGCAGTATTTCACCTCAACAGGGGTTCCTTTACGAGCAGTACTTC	CASSISPQQGFLYEQYF
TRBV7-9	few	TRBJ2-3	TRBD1	TGTGCCAGCAGCTTAGGAGGCAGGGGGCTCGATACGCAGTATTTT	CASSLGGRGLDTQYF
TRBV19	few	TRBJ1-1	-	TGTGCCAGTAGTATGGCCCCGCACGGGTCGTACACTGAAGCTTTCTTT	CASSMAPHGSYTEAFF
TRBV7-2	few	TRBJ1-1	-	TGTGCCAGCAGCTTAGAGGGCTTCCCGGGAGCTTTCTTT	CASSLEGFPGAFF
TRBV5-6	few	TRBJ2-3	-	TGTGCCAGCAGCTTAGGAGCTACCCCAGATACGCAGTATTTT	CASSLGATPDTQYF
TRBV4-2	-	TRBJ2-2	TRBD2	TGTGCCAGCAGCCAAGATATGAGTAGCGGGAGGATCCGCGGGGAGCTGTTTTTT	CASSQDMSSGRIRGELFF
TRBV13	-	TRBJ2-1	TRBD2	TGTGCCAGCAGCGGCACCCCCGGGAACGGGGGGGACAATGAGCAGTTCTTC	CASSGTPGNGGDNEQFF
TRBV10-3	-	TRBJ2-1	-	TGTGCCATCAAGGCTAGCGACTCCAATGAGCAGTTCTTC	CAIKASDSNEQFF
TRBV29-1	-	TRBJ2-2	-	TGCAGCGCGCTAGGGGACATTGGCGGGGAGCTGATTTTT	CSALGDIGGELIF
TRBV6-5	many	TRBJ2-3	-	TGTGCCAGCAGTACGAGTGAGGGCTCTCGCACAGATACGCAGTATTTT	CASSTSEGSRTDTQYF
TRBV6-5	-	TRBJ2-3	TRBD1	TGTGCCAGCAGTTCTTCCCTTTGGGACAGAAGTGCAGATACGCAGTATTTT	CASSSSLWDRSADTQYF
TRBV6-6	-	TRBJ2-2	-	TGTGTCAGCATAAGGGACACCGGGGAGCTGTTTTTT	CVSIRDTGELFF
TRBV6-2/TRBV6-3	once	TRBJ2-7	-	TGTGCCAGCAAATTAATCGCTTTGGTCTACGAGCAGTACTTC	CASKLIALVYEQYF
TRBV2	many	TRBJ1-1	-	TGTGCCAGCAATACGGACAGAGTTGGGCTCATGAACACTGAAGCTTTCTTT	CASNTDRVGLMNTEAFF
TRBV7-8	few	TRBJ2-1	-	TGTGCCAGCAGCGTCGTGCTAGATCCGTATGAGCAGTTCTTC	CASSVVLDPYEQFF
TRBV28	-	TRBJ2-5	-	TGTGCCAGCAGTTTGGCGGAATTCACCCAGTACTTC	CASSLAEFTQYF
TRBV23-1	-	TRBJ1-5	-	-	CTSSQSAGYPCSNQPQHF
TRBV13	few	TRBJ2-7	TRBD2	TGTGCCAGCAGCTTAACCTCAGCGGGAGGGCCTATCGACGAGCAGTACTTC	CASSLTSAGGPIDEQYF
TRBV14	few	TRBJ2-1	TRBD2	TGTGCCAGCAGCCAAGATCGCGGGAGGGAATATGAGCAGTTCTTC	CASSQDRGREYEQFF
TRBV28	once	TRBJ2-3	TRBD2	TGTGCCAGCAGTTCCCCCCTTAGCGGGAGGATGTCAGATACGCTGTATTTT	CASSSPLSGRMSDTLYF
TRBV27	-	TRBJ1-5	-	TGTGCCAGCAGTTTGATTTGGTCCAGTCAGGAGCCCCAGCATTTT	CASSLIWSSQEPQHF
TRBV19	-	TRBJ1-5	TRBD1	TGTGCCTGTAGTATCTGGGGGGCAGGGGGGCAGCCCCAGCATTTT	CACSIWGAGGQPQHF
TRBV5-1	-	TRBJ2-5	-	TGCGCCAGCAGTCCGGACGGGCTGCGTTCCTTACAAGAGACCCAGTACTTC	CASSPDGLRSLQETQYF
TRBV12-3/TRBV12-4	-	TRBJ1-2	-	TGTGCCAGCAGCCCCAGTAAGCTCTATGGCTACACCTTC	CASSPSKLYGYTF
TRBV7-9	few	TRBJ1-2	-	TGTGCCAGCAGCTCAGACAGGTCTTTATATTATGGCTACACCTTC	CASSSDRSLYYGYTF
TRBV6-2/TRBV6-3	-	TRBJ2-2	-	TGTGCCAGCAGTTACCGGGGCGGGGACACCGGGGAGCCGTTTTTT	CASSYRGGDTGEPFF
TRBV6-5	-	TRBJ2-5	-	TGTGCCAGCAGCCCCCCGGGGGCCGAAGAGACCCAGTACTTC	CASSPPGAEETQYF
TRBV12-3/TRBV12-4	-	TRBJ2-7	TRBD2	TGTGCCAGCAGAAATAACGGGGGGGCGTACGAGCAGTACTTC	CASRNNGGAYEQYF
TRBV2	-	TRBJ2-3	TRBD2	TGTGCCAGCAGTGAGTCAAGCGGGGGGAACACAGATACGCAGTATTTT	CASSESSGGNTDTQYF
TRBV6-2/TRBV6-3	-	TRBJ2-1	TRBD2	TGTGCCAGCAGTTACTCGGGCGGGAGCAATGAGCAGTTCTTC	CASSYSGGSNEQFF
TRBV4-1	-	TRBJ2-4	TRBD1	TGCGCCAGCAGCCAAGAGGGGACAGGGCAGTACTTC	CASSQEGTGQYF
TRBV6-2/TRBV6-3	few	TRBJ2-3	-	TGTGCGACGCGGGGACTCACAGATACGCAGTATTTT	CATRGLTDTQYF
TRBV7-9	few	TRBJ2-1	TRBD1	TGTGCCAGCAGCCCAAGGACAGGGGGGTCCTACAATGAGCAGTTCTTC	CASSPRTGGSYNEQFF
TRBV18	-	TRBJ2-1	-	TGTGCCAGCTCACCGTCCCATGAGCAGTTCTTC	CASSPSHEQFF
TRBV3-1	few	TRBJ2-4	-	TGTGCCAGCAGCCAAGAATCCGGATTCAAAAACATTCAGTACTTC	CASSQESGFKNIQYF
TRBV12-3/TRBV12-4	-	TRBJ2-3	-	TGTGCCAGTCACGTGGACGGGGCGCAGTATTTT	CASHVDGAQYF
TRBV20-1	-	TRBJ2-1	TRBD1	TGCAGTGCTTCTCCGGGACAGGGCTCCTACAATGAGCAGTTCTTC	CSASPGQGSYNEQFF
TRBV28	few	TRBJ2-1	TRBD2	TGTGCCAGCAGCCCGGGCGGGAGGATTGATGAGCAGTTCTTC	CASSPGGRIDEQFF
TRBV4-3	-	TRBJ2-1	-	TGCGCCAGCAGCCAAGATGGGGGGTACTACAATGAGCAGTTCTTC	CASSQDGGYYNEQFF
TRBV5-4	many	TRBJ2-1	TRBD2	TGTGCCAGCAGGACTAGCGGGGACTACAATGAGCAGTTCTTC	CASRTSGDYNEQFF
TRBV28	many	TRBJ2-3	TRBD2	TGTGCCAGCAGTTATACTAGCGGGAGAGATACGCAGTATTTT	CASSYTSGRDTQYF
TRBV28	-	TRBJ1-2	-	TGTGCCAGCAGTTTTTGGGCAGGGGTTTACTATGGCTACACCTTC	CASSFWAGVYYGYTF
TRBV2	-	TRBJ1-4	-	TGTGCCAGCAGTGAAAGGGATGAGGCAGGGAATGAAAAACTGTTTTTT	CASSERDEAGNEKLFF
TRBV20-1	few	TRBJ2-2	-	TGCAGTGCTGTGGATGGGGTCGGGGAGCTGTTTTTT	CSAVDGVGELFF
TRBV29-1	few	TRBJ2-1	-	TGCAGCGTTTGGCTAGCCACCACCAATGAGCAGTTCTTC	CSVWLATTNEQFF
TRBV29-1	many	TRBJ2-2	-	TGCAGCGTTATAAGGGCCGGGGAGCTGTTTTTT	CSVIRAGELFF
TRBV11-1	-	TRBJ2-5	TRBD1	TGTGCCAGCAGGCGGACAGGGGGCCTAGAGACCCAGTACTTC	CASRRTGGLETQYF
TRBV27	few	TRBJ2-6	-	TGTGCCAGCAGTTCAACCGCCAGAGCCAACGTCCTGACTTTC	CASSSTARANVLTF
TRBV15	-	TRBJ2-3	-	TGTGCCACCAGTATTCGGGGTCCGACAGATACGCAGAATTTT	CATSIRGPTDTQNF